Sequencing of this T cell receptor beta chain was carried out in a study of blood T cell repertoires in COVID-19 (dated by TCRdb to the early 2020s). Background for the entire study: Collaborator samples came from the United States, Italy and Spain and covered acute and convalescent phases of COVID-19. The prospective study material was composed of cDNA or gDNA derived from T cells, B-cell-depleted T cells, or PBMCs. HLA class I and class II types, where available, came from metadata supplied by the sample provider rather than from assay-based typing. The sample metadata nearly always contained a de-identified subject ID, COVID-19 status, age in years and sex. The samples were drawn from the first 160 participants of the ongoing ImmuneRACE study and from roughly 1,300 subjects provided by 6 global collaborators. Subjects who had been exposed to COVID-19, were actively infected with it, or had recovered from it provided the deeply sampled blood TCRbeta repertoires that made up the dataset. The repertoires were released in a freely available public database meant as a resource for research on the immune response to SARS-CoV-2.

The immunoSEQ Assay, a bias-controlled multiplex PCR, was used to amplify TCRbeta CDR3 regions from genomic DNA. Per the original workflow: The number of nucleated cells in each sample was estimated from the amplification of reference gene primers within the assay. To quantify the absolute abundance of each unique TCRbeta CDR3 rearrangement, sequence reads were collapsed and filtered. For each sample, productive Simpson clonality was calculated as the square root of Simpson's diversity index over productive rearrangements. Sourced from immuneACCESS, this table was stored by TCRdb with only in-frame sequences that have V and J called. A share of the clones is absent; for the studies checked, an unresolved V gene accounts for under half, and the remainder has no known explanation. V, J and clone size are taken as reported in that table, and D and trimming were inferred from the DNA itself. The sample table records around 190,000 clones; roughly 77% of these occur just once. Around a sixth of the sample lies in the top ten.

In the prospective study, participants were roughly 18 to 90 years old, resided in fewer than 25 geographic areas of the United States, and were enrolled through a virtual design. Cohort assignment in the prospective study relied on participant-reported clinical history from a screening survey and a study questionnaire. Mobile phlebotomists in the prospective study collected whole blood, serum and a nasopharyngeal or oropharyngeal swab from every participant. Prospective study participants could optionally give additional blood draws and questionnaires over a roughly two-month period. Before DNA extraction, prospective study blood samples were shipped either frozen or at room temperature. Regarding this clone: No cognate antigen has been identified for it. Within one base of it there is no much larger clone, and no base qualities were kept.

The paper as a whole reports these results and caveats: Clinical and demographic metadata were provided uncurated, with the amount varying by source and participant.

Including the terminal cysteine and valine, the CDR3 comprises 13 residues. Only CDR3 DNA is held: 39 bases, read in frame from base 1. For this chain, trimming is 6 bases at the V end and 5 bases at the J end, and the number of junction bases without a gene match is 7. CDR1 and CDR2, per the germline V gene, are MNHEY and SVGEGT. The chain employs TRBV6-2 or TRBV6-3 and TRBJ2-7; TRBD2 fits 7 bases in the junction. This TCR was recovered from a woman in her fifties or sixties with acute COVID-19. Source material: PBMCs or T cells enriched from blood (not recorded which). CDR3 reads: CASSPRLADEQYV. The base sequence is TGTGCCAGCAGCCCCAGGCTAGCGGACGAGCAGTACGTC.